Here is one T cell receptor (beta chain) with its context. Its antigen remains unidentified. The data are from a study of molecular identifiers for immune sequencing clone quantification. Study conclusions and caveats: Clones that exceeded 20 RNA copies held over 98% of effector molecules, yet under 1% in naive cells.

The junction had 18 bases not matched to a gene; V was cut back by 7 bases and J by 0 bases. CDR1 is LNHDA, CDR2 SQIVND, per germline (reference sequence). The CDR3 extends over 20 amino acids. One entry per CDR3 protein results from TCRdb running MiXCR on the PCR reads. The sample has about 640,000 distinct CDR3 sequences; just under 20% are singletons. The chain joins TRBV19 to TRBJ2-2; 9 bases map to TRBD2. The sequencing input was naive CD8+ T cells from blood, with Jurkat cell RNA spiked in. Subset described: FACS-sorted CD8+CD4-CCR7+CD45RA+ naive T cells. The clonotype originates from a human donor in good health. Some libraries in this study had Jurkat cell RNA spiked in. Here the CDR3 DNA reads TGTGCCAGTATTTCATTAGGGGGCGGGAGGGCCCACGCGAACACCGGGGAGCTGTTTTTT. This encodes CASISLGGGRAHANTGELFF.